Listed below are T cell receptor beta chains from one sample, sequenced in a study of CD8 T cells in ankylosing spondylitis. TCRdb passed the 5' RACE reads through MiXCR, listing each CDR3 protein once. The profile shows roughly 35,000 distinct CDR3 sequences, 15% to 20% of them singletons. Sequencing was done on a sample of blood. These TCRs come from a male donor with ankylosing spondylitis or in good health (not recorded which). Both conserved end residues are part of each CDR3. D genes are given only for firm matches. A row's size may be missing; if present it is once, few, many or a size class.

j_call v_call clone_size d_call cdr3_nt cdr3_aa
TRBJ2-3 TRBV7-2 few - TGTGCCAGCAGCGGGGGGTCTAGCACAGATACGCAGTATTTT CASSGGSSTDTQYF
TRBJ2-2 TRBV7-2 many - TGTGCCAGCAGCTTAGGCCCGGGGGAGCTGTTTTTT CASSLGPGELFF
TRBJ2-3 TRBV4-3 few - TGCGCCAGCAGCCAAGATCCCAGTTCAGATACGCAGTATTTT CASSQDPSSDTQYF
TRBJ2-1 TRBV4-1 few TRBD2 TGCGCCAGCAGCCAGGATAACGGGGGGGCATCCGCTAATGAGCAGTTCTTC CASSQDNGGASANEQFF
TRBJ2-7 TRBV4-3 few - TGCGCCAGCAGCGCCCCCTACGAGCAGTACTTC CASSAPYEQYF
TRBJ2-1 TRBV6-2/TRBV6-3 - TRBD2 TGTGCCATCGCGCGGGGGAGCTCCTACAATGAGCAGTTCTTC CAIARGSSYNEQFF
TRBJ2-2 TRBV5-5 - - TGTGCCAGCAGCTTTACGGGTGCGGGCGGGGAGCTGTTTTTT CASSFTGAGGELFF
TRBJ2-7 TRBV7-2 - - TGTGCCAGCAGCTTAGAGGGGGGGCGGAACTCCTACGAGCAGTACTTC CASSLEGGRNSYEQYF
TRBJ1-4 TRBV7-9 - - TGTGCCAGCAGCGACGCTCGGAGAAATGAAAAACTGTTTTTT CASSDARRNEKLFF
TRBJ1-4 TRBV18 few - TGTGCCAGCTCACCCTCAGGGTCGACTAATGAAAAACTGTTTTTT CASSPSGSTNEKLFF
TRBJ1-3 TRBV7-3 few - TGTGCCAGCAGCAACCCAGGGGAAACTGGAAACACCATATATTTT CASSNPGETGNTIYF
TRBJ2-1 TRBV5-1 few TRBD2 TGCGCCAGCAGCCGAGGGCTAGCGGAGTACTACAATGAGCAGTTCTTC CASSRGLAEYYNEQFF
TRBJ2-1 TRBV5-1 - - TGCGCCAGCAGCCCGGGGGCGAGCAATGAGCAGTTCTTC CASSPGASNEQFF
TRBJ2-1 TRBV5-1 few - TGCGCCAGTATGTCGGTCCGGGCCCCCTCCAATGAGCAGTTCTTC CASMSVRAPSNEQFF
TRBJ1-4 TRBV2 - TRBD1 TGTGCCAGCAGTGCTGAGGGGGCGGGTGAAAAACTGTTTTTT CASSAEGAGEKLFF
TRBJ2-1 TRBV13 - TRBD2 TGTGCCAGCACGGGAGGTACCAATGAGCAGTTCTTC CASTGGTNEQFF
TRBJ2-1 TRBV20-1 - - TGCAGTGCTAGGGGTCTTGGCTACAATGAGCAGTTCTTC CSARGLGYNEQFF
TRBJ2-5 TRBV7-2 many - TGTGCCAGCAGCCCCCTCGGAGAGACCCAGTACTTC CASSPLGETQYF
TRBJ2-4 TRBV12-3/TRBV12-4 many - TGTGCCAGCAGTTTAGGGGGGGCCAAAAACATTCAGTACTTC CASSLGGAKNIQYF
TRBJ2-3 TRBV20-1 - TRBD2 TGCAGTGTTAGCGGGAGGGGCGCAGATACGCAGTATTTT CSVSGRGADTQYF
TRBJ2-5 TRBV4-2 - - TGTGCCAGCAGCCAAGAGACGGGGGAGACCCAGTACTTC CASSQETGETQYF
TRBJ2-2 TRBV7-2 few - TGTGCCAGCAGCTTTGGACGGGGACGAGGCGGGGAGCTGTTTTTT CASSFGRGRGGELFF
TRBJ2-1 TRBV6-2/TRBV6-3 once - TGTGCCAGCTCGGGGTCGTACAATGAGCAGTTCTTC CASSGSYNEQFF
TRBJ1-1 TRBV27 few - TGTGCCAGCATGCGAGGTGGGACTGAAGCTTTCTTT CASMRGGTEAFF
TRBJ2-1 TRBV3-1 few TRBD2 TGTGCCAGCAGCCAAGTGACTAGCGGGAGGCACCGTGAGCAGTTCTTC CASSQVTSGRHREQFF
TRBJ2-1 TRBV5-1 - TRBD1 TGCGCCAGCACCTTGGGTGACAGGGTTCCATGGTACAATGAGCAGTTCTTC CASTLGDRVPWYNEQFF
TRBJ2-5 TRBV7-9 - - TGTGCCAGCAGCGCGGGGGCAAAAGAGACCCAGTACTTC CASSAGAKETQYF
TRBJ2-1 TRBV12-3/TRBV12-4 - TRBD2 TGTGCCAGCACCCCGGGACTAGGAAATTACAATGAGCAGTTCTTC CASTPGLGNYNEQFF
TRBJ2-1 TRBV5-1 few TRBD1 TGCGCCAGCAGCTTGACAGGGGCGGAGGATGAGCAGTTCTTC CASSLTGAEDEQFF
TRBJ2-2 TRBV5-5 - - TGTGCCAGCAGCTTATCTGCTTACACCGGGGAGCTGTTTTTT CASSLSAYTGELFF
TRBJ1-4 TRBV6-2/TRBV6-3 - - TGTGCCAGCACCTCTCATCTGGCAGCTTTTAATGAAAAACTGTTTTTT CASTSHLAAFNEKLFF
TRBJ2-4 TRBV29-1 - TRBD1 TGCAGCGCGGGGACAGGGCCGGACATTCAGTACTTC CSAGTGPDIQYF
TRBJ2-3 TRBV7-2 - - TGTGCCAGCAGCTTGTTCAGGGGGGGCACAGATACGCAGTATTTT CASSLFRGGTDTQYF
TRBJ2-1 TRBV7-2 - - TGTGCCAGCAGCTTAGACCGTCGATCCTACAATGAGCAGTTCTTC CASSLDRRSYNEQFF